Below, 2 T cell receptor beta chains from the same sample are listed, as sequenced in a study of beta chain features in type 1 diabetes. General study findings and limits: Moderate yet significant TCRB CDR3 shortening was seen in Type 1 diabetes patients in all four CD4+ subsets.

Expressed TCRB transcripts got sequenced, as all isolated RNA was reverse transcribed. Sequenced by immunoSEQ multiplex PCR; TCRdb stores in-frame clones only, minus some. Among some 350,000 clones listed, roughly 14% were seen once. These receptors lack a known antigen. Sequenced: naive CD4+ T cells from blood. Every receptor here comes from a young woman with type 1 diabetes.

The chain is built from TRBV5-1 and TRBJ2-5, with TRBD2 identical over 8 bases. The V segment lost 2 bases and the J segment 5 bases; nucleotides outside the gene matches: 5. This CDR3 contains 14 residues. CDR1 and CDR2 from the germline V gene are SGHRS and YFSETQ. CDR3 residues: CASSLAGVSETQYF. The CDR3 region has the DNA TGCGCCAGCAGCTTAGCGGGGGTATCGGAGACCCAGTACTTC.

The chain combines TRBV2 with TRBJ1-5; D perhaps matches TRBD1 (5 bases). Germline CDR1 is SNHLY and CDR2 is FYNNEI. CDR3 size: 15 residues. Trimming removed 3 bases from V and 0 bases from J, with 9 bases in between. CDR3 bases: TGTGCCAGCAGTGAGGGTGGGGCTAGCAATCAGCCCCAGCATTTT. Its protein is CASSEGGASNQPQHF.